This TCR beta chain was captured in a study of breast tumors, draining lymph nodes, adjacent tissues. Study findings and constraints: Data fit most tumor T cells coming from lymph node, expanding in tumor. Compared with basal-like, luminal-like tumors shared significantly more repertoire with nontumor tissue. Compared with lymph nodes, tumors were less diverse; compared with nontumor tissue, more. Data only fit, rather than demonstrated, lymph node origin of most tumor T cells.

On this clonotype itself: What it recognizes is unknown. A read error is likely, as this CDR3 ends without the conserved phenylalanine or tryptophan. No DNA is shown, since the ends of the CDR3 on it are uncertain; the CDR3 is the one TCRdb lists.

Samples came from axillary lymph nodes draining the breast cancer. TCRdb reprocessed the multiplex PCR reads via MiXCR and lists one record per CDR3 protein. Of about 140,000 distinct CDR3 sequences in the sample, less than 35% are singletons; the top ten hold approximately 2.3%. Germline V lookup: CDR1 DFQATT, CDR2 SNEGSKA (reference sequence). The CDR3 numbers 8 amino acids, ends counted. The source material was axillary lymph node tissue. The chain couples TRBV20-1 to TRBJ1-3; no check of the table's D call, TRBD1, against the DNA was made. This TCR was recovered from a female donor with breast cancer. Some clones in this sample may be carry-over from other donors' samples. Here the CDR3 reads CSAGEQVH.